The present T cell receptor (beta chain) was sequenced within a study of cytomegalovirus exposure and HLA in healthy donors. Vbeta (60) and Jbeta (13) primers were used in the PCR. Clones were read by immunoSEQ multiplex PCR, and TCRdb kept only the in-frame ones, dropping some. The sample holds roughly 160,000 clones, around 80% seen once. Findings and limits, study-wide: Analyses of presence/absence relied on an assumption of roughly uniform sequencing depth across donors. The listing of approximately 160 TCR beta chains classed them as cytomegalovirus-associated. The dataset shows that most TCR sequences were rare, while some public TCRs occurred in many donors.

In the case of this clone: What it recognizes is unknown.

The sequence was obtained from a male donor in good health and CMV-seronegative. The sequencing input was PBMCs.

CDR3 amino acids: CASSEGTSGTDTQYF. CDR3 DNA sequence: TGCGCCAGCAGTGAGGGAACTAGCGGGACAGATACGCAGTATTTT. V is TRBV10-1 and J is TRBJ2-3; the match to TRBD2 covers 9 bases. Germline trimming cut 2 bases from V and 3 bases from J; bases unmatched to any gene: 3. CDR3 length: 15 residues. The V gene's germline CDR1 is WNHNN and CDR2 SYGVQD (reference sequence).